The 24 T cell receptor beta chains listed next were all sequenced from one sample in a study of blood T cells in healthy people across ages. A second PCR, run for roughly 6 to 11 cycles, used a sample-barcoded 5' primer plus a J-beta primer mix. TCRdb reprocessed the 5' RACE reads with MiXCR, giving one entry per CDR3 protein. The sample records 800,000 to 950,000 distinct CDR3 sequences, about 28% being singletons. The same data also went into a second study, on T cells of mothers and their children.

Sequencing used blood. The receptors were gathered from a woman aged 40 to 50 in good health.

This clonotype was seen at least ten times. The chain carries TRBV20-1 and TRBJ2-5, with D perhaps given as TRBD1 or TRBD2 (5 bases each). Between the trimmed V and J ends, which lost 3 bases and 1 base, there was a span of 18 bases. CDR1 is DFQATT and CDR2 is SNEGSKA in the germline V gene (reference sequence). CDR3 length: 16 residues. The DNA of the CDR3 is TGCAGTGCTAGTCTGCCCAACGGGGCCGCCCAAGAGACCCAGTACTTC. It is translated as CSASLPNGAAQETQYF.

The rearrangement uses TRBV11-2 and TRBJ2-5; a possible D gene is TRBD1 (5 bases). Germline V gives CDR1 SGHAT, CDR2 FQNNGV. V was cut by 0 bases and J by 2 bases, with 10 bases left in between. This CDR3 region has 15 residues. As DNA, the CDR3 is TGTGCCAGCAGCTTAGATTTCGGACAACAAGAGACCCAGTACTTC. Its protein product is CASSLDFGQQETQYF. Drawing the rest from reference TRBV11-2 and TRBJ2-5, the complete variable domain is EAGVAQSPRYKIIEKRQSVAFWCNPISGHATLYWYQQILGQGPKLLIQFQNNGVVDDSQLPKDRFSAERLKGVDSTLKIQPAKLEDSAVYLCASSLDFGQQETQYFGPGTRLLVL.

This clonotype was seen more than once but under ten times. J is TRBJ2-7 and V is TRBV28; D may be TRBD1 (5 bases). CDR3 size: 12 residues. V lost 6 bases to trimming and J lost 2 bases, with 8 bases between them. The germline V gene encodes CDR1 MDHEN and CDR2 SYDVKM. The CDR3 DNA reads as TGTGCCAGCAGCTACAGGACCTACGAGCAGTACTTC. This encodes CASSYRTYEQYF.

The rearrangement joins TRBV12-3 or TRBV12-4 to TRBJ2-7; no clear D. The CDR3 is 16 amino acids. Between the trimmed V and J ends, which lost 0 bases and 0 bases, there was a span of 12 bases. As DNA, the CDR3 is TGTGCCAGCAGTTTAGCGCGTGGCTTCAACTCCTACGAGCAGTACTTC. This gives the protein CASSLARGFNSYEQYF.

This clonotype occurred many times. The J gene is TRBJ2-7, the V gene TRBV6-6; D is uncertain. Trimming removed 0 bases from V and 0 bases from J, with 9 bases in between. Germline V gene sequence: CDR1 MNHNY, CDR2 SVGAGI (reference sequence). The CDR3 is 15 residues long. The CDR3 sequence: CASSYSTAASYEQYF. In DNA, the CDR3 is TGTGCCAGCAGTTACTCGACGGCAGCCTCCTACGAGCAGTACTTC.

This clonotype was seen at least ten times. The chain is built from TRBV7-2 and TRBJ1-2; 8 positions match TRBD1. This CDR3 is built from 17 residues. Germline CDR1 reads SGHTA; CDR2 reads FQGNSA. J lost 4 bases, V lost 5 bases, and 15 bases had no gene match. The CDR3 DNA follows: TGTGCCAGCAGCCCTAGCGTCGGACAGGGTTTTGCCTATGGCTACACCTTC. Its protein product is CASSPSVGQGFAYGYTF.

This clonotype was detected only a few times. The chain is built from TRBV28 and TRBJ2-7; D not certain. Germline lookup yields CDR1 MDHEN and CDR2 SYDVKM. Between the trimmed V and J ends, which lost 6 bases and 3 bases, there was a span of 9 bases. The CDR3 has 12 residues. CDR3 residues: CASRTAHYEQYF. The CDR3 coding sequence is TGTGCCAGCAGAACAGCCCACTACGAGCAGTACTTC.

The table lists this clonotype with many counts. The chain employs TRBV27 and TRBJ1-2, with TRBD1 matching 7 bases. Trimming took 3 bases from V and 0 from J; bases not matched to a gene: 7. The CDR3 totals 16 residues. Germline-derived CDR1 and CDR2 are MNHEY and SMNVEV (reference sequence). CDR3 in DNA: TGTGCCAGCAGTTTCCACCGGGACAGCCCTAACTATGGCTACACCTTC. Protein: CASSFHRDSPNYGYTF.

This clonotype was picked up many times. J is TRBJ2-1 and V is TRBV5-1; 10 bases map to TRBD2. The CDR3 contains 15 residues. Germline V gives CDR1 SGHRS, CDR2 YFSETQ. V trimming: 0 bases; J trimming: 9 bases; junction bases outside the gene matches: 6. The CDR3 DNA reads TGCGCCAGCAGCTTGGCGGTTAGCGGGGGGTCTGAGCAGTTCTTC. Translated, it gives CASSLAVSGGSEQFF.

The chain links TRBV4-1 to TRBJ2-5; weak D call: TRBD2 (5 bases). V shed 1 base and J shed 3 bases, with 9 bases lying between them. The CDR3 consists of 14 residues. From germline, CDR1 is MGHRA and CDR2 YSYEKL. This CDR3 is CASSQGWRKETQYF. For the CDR3, the DNA is TGCGCCAGCAGCCAAGGCTGGAGGAAAGAGACCCAGTACTTC.

V is TRBV28 and J is TRBJ2-3; D gene ambiguous. The CDR3 is 14 residues long. Trimming stripped 1 base from V and 5 bases from J, with 10 bases between. Germline loops: CDR1 MDHEN, CDR2 SYDVKM. CDR3: CASSLSDLRDTQYF. The CDR3 DNA is TGTGCCAGCAGTTTATCGGACCTTAGAGATACGCAGTATTTT.

This clonotype was detected only once. This chain connects TRBV7-9 to TRBJ2-1; D is uncertain. Trimming shortened V by 5 bases and J by 7 bases, and 24 bases separated the two germline ends. CDR3 length: 17 residues. Germline V gene data show CDR1 as SEHNR and CDR2 as FQNEAQ (reference sequence). Here the CDR3 DNA reads TGTGCCAGCAGCCTTACCCCAACCCGAATGACTCGGAATGAGCAGTTCTTC. Translating it yields CASSLTPTRMTRNEQFF.

In regard to this clonotype: The junction and the germline gene differ at one end; a read error may be behind it. This chain joins TRBV7-9 and TRBJ2-7; D may match TRBD1 or TRBD2 (5 bases each). The CDR3 spans 14 residues. From germline, CDR1 is SEHNR and CDR2 FQNEAQ (reference sequence). The CDR3 nucleotides read TGTGCCAGCAGCCCCGGGACGGTGACCTACGGGCAGTACTTC. Its translation is CASSPGTVTYGQYF.

This clonotype was found many times. The CDR3 loop is CASSLNSGQVGYTF. The CDR3 DNA follows: TGCGCCAGCAGCTTGAACAGCGGGCAGGTTGGCTACACCTTC. The chain carries TRBV5-1 and TRBJ1-2; D is unclear. There are 14 residues in the CDR3. Trimming removed 1 base at V and 7 bases at J, with 14 bases between. Germline V gene data show CDR1 as SGHRS and CDR2 as YFSETQ. The whole variable domain, remainder taken from reference TRBV5-1 and TRBJ1-2, is KAGVTQTPRYLIKTRGQQVTLSCSPISGHRSVSWYQQTPGQGLQFLFEYFSETQRNKGNFPGRFSGRQFSNSRSEMNVSTLELGDSALYLCASSLNSGQVGYTFGSGTRLTVV.

As to this clonotype: A much larger clone lies one base from this, so it may be a read error. The V call is TRBV5-1, the J call TRBJ2-5; D gene uncertain. The germline gives CDR1 SGHRS, CDR2 YFSETQ. The CDR3 is made up of 14 amino acids. The CDR3 sequence: CAGSLIGTQETQYF. CDR3 in DNA: TGCGCCGGCAGCTTGATTGGCACACAAGAGACCCAGTACTTC. The variable domain in full, completed from reference TRBV5-1 and TRBJ2-5, reads KAGVTQTPRYLIKTRGQQVTLSCSPISGHRSVSWYQQTPGQGLQFLFEYFSETQRNKGNFPGRFSGRQFSNSRSEMNVSTLELGDSALYLCAGSLIGTQETQYFGPGTRLLVL.

The chain uses TRBV7-2 and TRBJ1-1, with D tentatively TRBD1 (5 bases). Trimming removed 7 bases from V and 0 bases from J, with 12 bases in between. The CDR3 totals 14 residues. Per the germline V gene, CDR1 is SGHTA and CDR2 is FQGNSA. The chain's CDR3 is CASNYRFLNTEAFF. The DNA for the CDR3 is TGTGCCAGCAACTACAGGTTCTTGAACACTGAAGCTTTCTTT.

There are many counts of this clonotype. CDR3 residues: CASSLGAGDYNEQFF. As DNA, the CDR3 is TGTGCCAGCAGCTTAGGGGCGGGGGACTACAATGAGCAGTTCTTC. V and J are TRBV7-9 and TRBJ2-1, with 7 bases identical to TRBD2. Germline CDR1 and CDR2: SEHNR and FQNEAQ (reference sequence). This CDR3 has 15 amino acids. J lost 3 bases, V lost 1 base, and 3 bases had no gene match.

This sequence joins TRBV27 and TRBJ1-5; no clear D. This CDR3 is 15 amino acids long. Germline loops: CDR1 MNHEY, CDR2 SMNVEV (reference sequence). Trimming removed 3 bases from V and 0 bases from J, with 9 bases in between. The CDR3 DNA reads as TGTGCCAGCAGTTTTCGGCGAAATAGCAATCAGCCCCAGCATTTT. Its translation: CASSFRRNSNQPQHF.

This clonotype has just a few counts. The chain combines TRBV9 with TRBJ1-1; perhaps TRBD1 as D (5 bases). Germline CDR1 SGDLS, CDR2 YYNGEE. Between the trimmed V and J ends, which lost 0 bases and 1 base, there was a span of 10 bases. The CDR3 sequence is 15 residues long. The CDR3 protein is CASSVVGGTNTEAFF. The CDR3 DNA follows: TGTGCCAGCAGCGTAGTGGGGGGGACGAACACTGAAGCTTTCTTT.

This clonotype was recorded at least ten times. The chain employs TRBV7-6 and TRBJ1-2, with 7 bases that match TRBD1. V gave up 4 bases and J gave up 6 bases; unmatched junction bases: 8. This CDR3 contains 14 residues. Germline CDR1 reads SGHVS; CDR2 reads FNYEAQ. The CDR3 bases are TGTGCCAGCAGCTCTTCCAGGGGGTTGGATGGCTACACCTTC. Translating gives CASSSSRGLDGYTF.

V gene TRBV5-6 combines with J gene TRBJ2-5; D is possibly TRBD2 (7 bases). The CDR3 runs 13 residues. CDR1 is SGHDT and CDR2 is YYEEEE in the germline V gene. Trimming cost V 0 bases and J 7 bases, with 10 bases left between them. CDR3 protein: CASSLDRGGTQYF. CDR3 nucleotide sequence: TGTGCCAGCAGCTTGGATAGGGGGGGGACCCAGTACTTC.

In its sample, this clonotype was seen many times. A read error may produce the germline difference seen at one junction end. V is TRBV11-1 and J is TRBJ2-1; 9 bases map to TRBD2. The CDR3 covers 12 residues. Germline CDR1 and CDR2: SGHAT and FQDESV (reference sequence). The CDR3 is CASRLAGAQPFF. Here the CDR3 DNA reads TGTGCCAGCAGGTTAGCGGGGGCCCAGCCGTTCTTC. The full variable domain, completed using reference TRBV11-1 and TRBJ2-1, is EAEVAQSPRYKITEKSQAVAFWCDPISGHATLYWYRQILGQGPELLVQFQDESVVDDSQLPKDRFSAERLKGVDSTLKIQPAELGDSAMYLCASRLAGAQPFFGPGTRLTVL.

The chain joins TRBV6-5 to TRBJ2-7; no clear D. This CDR3 contains 13 residues. The germline V and J ends were trimmed by 7 bases and 0 bases, with 10 bases remaining between them. The germline CDR1 and CDR2 sequences are MNHEY and SVGAGI. The DNA of the CDR3 is TGTGCCAGCAAAGGTCAGAACTCCTACGAGCAGTACTTC. Protein: CASKGQNSYEQYF.

The chain carries TRBV7-2 and TRBJ1-2, with D hard to call. V was shortened by 5 bases and J by 4 bases, with 11 bases between the two germline ends. This CDR3 has 13 residues. Germline CDR1 reads SGHTA; CDR2 reads FQGNSA. This CDR3 is CASSDAWGYGYTF. The CDR3 region has the DNA TGTGCCAGCAGCGACGCCTGGGGCTATGGCTACACCTTC.